Presented here are 23 T cell receptor beta chains from one specimen sequenced in a study of shared clonotypes between healthy human individuals. TCRdb keeps only in-frame clones here, not all; method: immunoSEQ multiplex PCR. The table has around 690,000 clones, 90% seen once. Sequencing was performed on memory CD8+ T cells from PBMCs. The subset is: CD45RO+ cells pooled with CCR7-negative TemRA cells. The receptors originated from a man aged 18 to 29 in good health. Some clones in this sample may be carry-over from other donors' samples.

The DNA of the CDR3 is TGCAGCGTAGCAGCGCACACAGATACGCAGTATTTT. Translation gives CSVAAHTDTQYF. This chain connects TRBV29-1 to TRBJ2-3; no clear D gene. The germline gives CDR1 SQVTM, CDR2 ANQGSEA. The V and J ends lost 6 bases and 2 bases respectively, with 9 bases between them. The CDR3 covers 12 residues.

The chain recombines TRBV14 with TRBJ2-7; D tentatively fits TRBD1 or TRBD2 (5 bases each). With 4 bases removed from V and 3 bases from J, the gap between germline ends came to 10 bases. In germline, CDR1 is SGHDN, CDR2 FVKESK. The CDR3 spans 13 residues. The CDR3 DNA sequence: TGTGCCAGCAGCCCGGGACGGTACTACGAGCAGTACTTC. It specifies CASSPGRYYEQYF.

The chain combines TRBV11-2 with TRBJ2-7, with TRBD1 matching over 9 bases. CDR1 and CDR2 from the germline V gene are SGHAT and FQNNGV. J gave up 5 bases and V 6 bases, and 14 bases lay outside the gene matches. The CDR3 extends over 16 amino acids. In nucleotides, the CDR3 is TGTGCCAGCAGGCCTACAGGGGGCACCTCCCGGGACGAGCAGTACTTC. Translating gives CASRPTGGTSRDEQYF. Using reference TRBV11-2 and TRBJ2-7 for the parts outside the CDR3, the full variable domain is EAGVAQSPRYKIIEKRQSVAFWCNPISGHATLYWYQQILGQGPKLLIQFQNNGVVDDSQLPKDRFSAERLKGVDSTLKIQPAKLEDSAVYLCASRPTGGTSRDEQYFGPGTRLTVT.

The chain combines TRBV25-1 with TRBJ2-7, with 10 bases fitting TRBD1. This CDR3 spans 13 amino acids. V was clipped by 8 bases and J by 1 base; unmatched bases: 2. Germline CDR1 MGHDK, CDR2 SYGVNS. The CDR3 DNA follows: TGTGCCAGCGGACAGGGGGGGTCCTACGAGCAGTACTTC. As protein: CASGQGGSYEQYF.

This rearrangement joins TRBV15 to TRBJ1-5; 7 bases are shared with TRBD1. The CDR3 has 15 amino acids. V was clipped by 5 bases and J by 4 bases; unmatched bases: 8. From germline, CDR1 is LNHNV and CDR2 YYDKDF (reference sequence). As DNA, the CDR3 is TGTGCCACCAGCCCCAGGGACAGCCCGAATCAGCCCCAGCATTTT. It codes for CATSPRDSPNQPQHF.

The chain recombines TRBV27 with TRBJ2-3; D might be TRBD1 (5 bases). CDR1 and CDR2 from the germline V gene are MNHEY and SMNVEV (reference sequence). This CDR3 is 15 amino acids long. Trimming took 3 bases from V and 3 from J, leaving 13 bases between them. CDR3 sequence: CASSLFGQGTDTQYF. The CDR3 nucleotides read TGTGCCAGCAGTTTGTTCGGCCAGGGTACAGATACGCAGTATTTT.

The V gene is TRBV5-4, the J gene TRBJ1-1; perhaps TRBD1 as D (5 bases). V was shortened by 0 bases and J by 2 bases, with 8 bases between the two germline ends. Germline V gene lookup returns CDR1 SGHNT and CDR2 YYREEE (reference sequence). The CDR3 is 14 residues long. CDR3 nucleotides: TGTGCCAGCAGCTTGGAGGGGAAAAACACTGAAGCTTTCTTT. It codes for CASSLEGKNTEAFF.

The chain links TRBV19 to TRBJ2-7, with 7 bases lining up with TRBD2. V dropped 2 bases and J dropped 4; count of bases not matched to a gene: 5. The CDR3 totals 14 residues. Germline V lookup: CDR1 LNHDA, CDR2 SQIVND (reference sequence). DNA for the CDR3: TGTGCCAGTAGTATAACGGGAGGTGGATACGAGCAGTACTTC. It codes for CASSITGGGYEQYF.

This clone was found once. The chain couples TRBV27 to TRBJ1-4, with unresolved D. The CDR3 extends over 13 amino acids. The V gene lost 3 bases and the J gene lost 8 bases, with 10 bases spanning the gap. Germline V gene sequence: CDR1 MNHEY, CDR2 SMNVEV (reference sequence). CDR3 residues: CASSFGQAEKLFF. The DNA for the CDR3 is TGTGCCAGCAGTTTTGGGCAGGCGGAAAAACTGTTTTTT.

The chain uses TRBV7-2 and TRBJ2-1; D is unclear. This CDR3 is built from 13 residues. V lost 7 bases to trimming and J lost 3 bases, with 10 bases between them. CDR1 is SGHTA, CDR2 FQGNSA, per germline. CDR3 residues: CASNQLDYNEQFF. DNA of the CDR3: TGTGCCAGCAACCAATTAGACTACAATGAGCAGTTCTTC.

This chain joins TRBV11-2 and TRBJ2-7; perhaps TRBD1 as D (6 bases). The V gene lost 1 base and the J gene lost 7 bases, with 14 bases spanning the gap. The CDR3 runs 14 residues. The germline gives CDR1 SGHAT, CDR2 FQNNGV. This CDR3 reads CASSLGARGGEQYF. In DNA, the CDR3 is TGTGCCAGCAGCTTAGGGGCCAGGGGTGGTGAGCAGTACTTC.

In its sample, this clone was seen once. The J gene is TRBJ2-1, the V gene TRBV19; TRBD2 agrees at 10 bases. With 5 bases clipped from V and 10 bases from J, the junction kept 5 bases outside the gene matches. The CDR3 contains 13 residues. Germline V CDR1 and CDR2: LNHDA, SQIVND (reference sequence). The CDR3 DNA reads TGTGCCAGTAGTGGTCTAGCGGGAGCGGAGCAGTTCTTC. This translates into CASSGLAGAEQFF.

The genes are TRBV9 and TRBJ2-3; D possibly corresponds to TRBD2 (5 bases). Trimming cost V 1 base and J 0 bases, with 12 bases left between them. The CDR3 extends over 16 amino acids. Germline V lookup: CDR1 SGDLS, CDR2 YYNGEE. The CDR3 protein is CASSVLGRQSTDTQYF. In DNA, the CDR3 is TGTGCCAGCAGCGTACTGGGGAGACAAAGCACAGATACGCAGTATTTT.

V and J are TRBV19 and TRBJ1-1; D perhaps matches TRBD1 (5 bases). The CDR3 is 13 amino acids. V lost 6 bases and J lost 0, with 8 bases in between. The germline CDR1 and CDR2 sequences are LNHDA and SQIVND (reference sequence). CDR3 protein: CASRRQMNTEAFF. In DNA, the CDR3 is TGTGCCAGTAGGCGACAGATGAACACTGAAGCTTTCTTT.

Points on this clone: Other DNA sequences within the sample encode an identical CDR3. The chain carries TRBV7-9 and TRBJ1-2; no clear D. The CDR3 length is 13 residues. The germline gives CDR1 SEHNR, CDR2 FQNEAQ (reference sequence). The V gene lost 5 bases and the J gene lost 4 bases, with 11 bases spanning the gap. This chain's CDR3 is CASSPAGVYGYTF. The CDR3 DNA reads as TGTGCCAGCAGCCCAGCCGGGGTCTATGGCTACACCTTC.

This clone occurred once. The chain uses TRBV30 and TRBJ2-3; tentatively, D is TRBD1 (5 bases). CDR1 and CDR2 (germline): GTSNPN, SVGIG (reference sequence). The CDR3 runs to 14 residues. The V end lost 2 bases, the J end lost 1 base, and 10 bases lay between the germline ends. The CDR3 loop is CAWSLGVGTDTQYF. The CDR3 bases are TGTGCCTGGAGTCTAGGGGTTGGCACAGATACGCAGTATTTT.

The chain carries TRBV27 and TRBJ2-1; D is uncertain. With 5 bases removed from V and 1 base from J, the gap between germline ends came to 9 bases. The CDR3 is 14 residues long. The germline V gene has CDR1 MNHEY and CDR2 SMNVEV (reference sequence). The CDR3 sequence is CASSPTWSYNEQFF. The CDR3 nucleotides are TGTGCCAGCAGTCCCACCTGGTCCTACAATGAGCAGTTCTTC.

The chain combines TRBV7-9 with TRBJ2-2; tentatively, D is TRBD1 (5 bases). CDR3 length equals 14 residues. The germline V and J ends were trimmed by 3 bases and 1 base, with 6 bases remaining between them. In germline, CDR1 is SEHNR, CDR2 FQNEAQ (reference sequence). CDR3 sequence: CASSLTENTGELFF. CDR3 nucleotide sequence: TGTGCCAGCAGCTTGACAGAGAACACCGGGGAGCTGTTTTTT. Looking up the rest from reference TRBV7-9 and TRBJ2-2 gives the full variable domain: DTGVSQNPRHKITKRGQNVTFRCDPISEHNRLYWYRQTLGQGPEFLTYFQNEAQLEKSRLLSDRFSAERPKGSFSTLEIQRTEQGDSAMYLCASSLTENTGELFFGEGSRLTVL.

V usage is TRBV29-1 and J usage is TRBJ2-7, with no clear D. The CDR3 extends over 14 amino acids. The V end was cut by 4 bases, the J end by 4 bases, with 17 bases between. Germline CDR1 is SQVTM and CDR2 is ANQGSEA. The CDR3 coding sequence is TGCAGCGTTGGCGCGTGGGGTGTAATGTACGAGCAGTACTTC. As protein: CSVGAWGVMYEQYF.

The chain has TRBV7-9 and TRBJ2-5; 8 positions match TRBD1. The CDR3 runs 15 residues. CDR1 is SEHNR and CDR2 is FQNEAQ in the germline V gene (reference sequence). V shed 5 bases and J 5 bases; nucleotides not matched to a gene: 10. CDR3 coding DNA: TGTGCCAGCAGCAGTAGACAGGGGTGGATGGAGACCCAGTACTTC. It yields the protein CASSSRQGWMETQYF.

The rearrangement joins TRBV14 to TRBJ2-7; TRBD1 agrees at 7 bases. This CDR3 has 15 amino acids. Germline-derived CDR1 and CDR2 are SGHDN and FVKESK. The V gene end was trimmed by 3 bases and the J gene end by 5 bases; junction bases not matched to a gene: 10. The CDR3 loop is CASSQAYRGLHEQYF. The CDR3 DNA sequence: TGTGCCAGCAGCCAGGCCTACAGGGGTCTCCACGAGCAGTACTTC. Full variable domain (remainder filled in from reference TRBV14 and TRBJ2-7): EAGVTQFPSHSVIEKGQTVTLRCDPISGHDNLYWYRRVMGKEIKFLLHFVKESKQDESGMPNNRFLAERTGGTYSTLKVQPAELEDSGVYFCASSQAYRGLHEQYFGPGTRLTVT.

This chain joins TRBV6-5 and TRBJ2-5, with no clear D. CDR1 MNHEY and CDR2 SVGAGI come from the germline V gene. Trimming stripped 7 bases from V and 4 bases from J, with 16 bases between. There are 14 residues in the CDR3. In DNA form, the CDR3 reads TGTGCCAGCACGGCGGTTGGGTATATAGAGACCCAGTACTTC. Encoded protein: CASTAVGYIETQYF.

This clone came up many times. At the DNA level, this CDR3 is encoded by other sequences in the same sample as well. The gene calls are TRBV4-1 and TRBJ1-2, with D hard to call. In germline, CDR1 is MGHRA, CDR2 YSYEKL. The CDR3 is 15 amino acids. The ends were cut back, 0 bases at V and 4 bases at J, with 12 bases in the middle. The CDR3 is CASSQDRGQSYGYTF. In nucleotides, the CDR3 is TGCGCCAGCAGCCAAGACCGCGGGCAGTCCTATGGCTACACCTTC.